One sample yielded the 11 T cell receptor beta chains listed below, sequenced in a study of spatial heterogeneity in lung cancer. One entry per CDR3 protein results from TCRdb running MiXCR on the 5' RACE reads. This table holds roughly 48,000 distinct CDR3 sequences, over 4.5% found once. Time point meaning: sample taken at primary tumor resection. From tumor, nontumor lung or frozen PBMC, whole RNA was taken unsorted for sequencing. Sequencing used PBMCs, obtained at surgery. The source of these receptors is a male donor with early-stage non-small cell lung cancer.

This clonotype was counted only a few times. The CDR3 here is CASSFSGSRETQYF. The CDR3 DNA follows: TGTGCCAGCAGTTTCAGCGGGAGTAGGGAGACCCAGTACTTC. The J gene is TRBJ2-5, the V gene TRBV12-3 or TRBV12-4; TRBD2 matches 8 bases. After removal of 3 bases from V and 5 bases from J, the junction contained 5 bases not matched to a gene. The CDR3 loop spans 14 amino acids.

This clonotype came up many times. The gene calls are TRBV20-1 and TRBJ1-1; TRBD1 matches 10 bases. Germline V gives CDR1 DFQATT, CDR2 SNEGSKA (reference sequence). The length of the CDR3 is 13 residues. V was clipped by 6 bases and J by 5 bases; unmatched bases: 6. In DNA, the CDR3 is TGCAGTGCAAGACAGGGGGCGCGTACTGAAGCTTTCTTT. Translated, it gives CSARQGARTEAFF.

Many counts were recorded for this clonotype. J is TRBJ2-3 and V is TRBV7-3, with D unclear. The germline V and J ends were trimmed by 2 bases and 4 bases, with 10 bases remaining between them. Germline CDR1 and CDR2: SGHTA and FQGTGA. This CDR3 contains 14 residues. CDR3 sequence (DNA): TGTGCCAGCAGCTTAGAACCCAGCGCAGATACGCAGTATTTT. Translated: CASSLEPSADTQYF.

This clonotype was seen many times. The chain employs TRBV6-2 or TRBV6-3 and TRBJ1-2, with D unclear. The CDR3 is 16 amino acids. The V and J ends lost 6 bases and 2 bases respectively, with 19 bases between them. Germline assignment: CDR1 MNHEY and CDR2 SVGEGT. The CDR3 region has the DNA TGTGCCAGCAGGTCGTATGAACCGCCCGGGAACTATGGCTACACCTTC. The encoded protein is CASRSYEPPGNYGYTF.

At least ten counts were recorded for this clonotype. The chain combines TRBV5-1 with TRBJ2-1; D ambiguous. Per the germline V gene, CDR1 is SGHRS and CDR2 is YFSETQ. V was trimmed by 1 base and J by 9 bases, leaving 11 bases between them. The CDR3 loop spans 13 amino acids. The CDR3 coding sequence is TGCGCCAGCAGCTTGATGGGGTCTGGTGAGCAGTTCTTC. Its translation: CASSLMGSGEQFF. Looking up the rest from reference TRBV5-1 and TRBJ2-1 gives the full variable domain: KAGVTQTPRYLIKTRGQQVTLSCSPISGHRSVSWYQQTPGQGLQFLFEYFSETQRNKGNFPGRFSGRQFSNSRSEMNVSTLELGDSALYLCASSLMGSGEQFFGPGTRLTVL.

This clonotype was counted ten times or more. The CDR3 is CASGWGLGGIGQFF. The DNA of the CDR3 is TGTGCCAGCGGCTGGGGACTAGGAGGTATTGGGCAGTTCTTC. V and J are TRBV2 and TRBJ2-1, with 8 bases fitting TRBD2. Per the germline V gene, CDR1 is SNHLY and CDR2 is FYNNEI. V was pared by 8 bases and J by 12 bases, with 15 bases of the junction left unmatched. CDR3 length equals 14 residues. The full variable domain, completed using reference TRBV2 and TRBJ2-1, is EPEVTQTPSHQVTQMGQEVILRCVPISNHLYFYWYRQILGQKVEFLVSFYNNEISEKSEIFDDQFSVERPDGSNFTLKIRSTKLEDSAMYFCASGWGLGGIGQFFGPGTRLTVL.

This clonotype was seen many times. The chain joins TRBV5-1 to TRBJ2-2, with D hard to call. Trimming pared 2 bases from V and 4 bases from J, leaving 9 bases between. This CDR3 spans 14 amino acids. Germline V gives CDR1 SGHRS, CDR2 YFSETQ. CDR3 in amino acids: CASSFRPSTGELFF. CDR3 nucleotide sequence: TGCGCCAGCAGCTTCCGGCCCTCCACCGGGGAGCTGTTTTTT. The full variable domain, completed using reference TRBV5-1 and TRBJ2-2, is KAGVTQTPRYLIKTRGQQVTLSCSPISGHRSVSWYQQTPGQGLQFLFEYFSETQRNKGNFPGRFSGRQFSNSRSEMNVSTLELGDSALYLCASSFRPSTGELFFGEGSRLTVL.

V and J are TRBV20-1 and TRBJ2-1, with 13 bases fitting TRBD2. The CDR3 is 16 amino acids. J gave up 10 bases and V 6 bases, and 15 bases lay outside the gene matches. Germline CDR1 DFQATT, CDR2 SNEGSKA (reference sequence). DNA for the CDR3: TGCAGTGCCCATGACCGGGCGCGACTAGCGGGAGGAGAGCAGTTCTTC. Translated, it gives CSAHDRARLAGGEQFF.

This clonotype was seen at least ten times. CDR3 DNA: TGTGCCTGGAGTGGTATTAGTTTGGAGACCCAGTACTTC. Its translation: CAWSGISLETQYF. The chain uses TRBV30 and TRBJ2-5; D gene uncertain. Between the trimmed V and J ends, which lost 1 base and 5 bases, there was a span of 11 bases. Per germline, CDR1 GTSNPN and CDR2 SVGIG (reference sequence). The CDR3 is made up of 13 amino acids. Looking up the rest from reference TRBV30 and TRBJ2-5 gives the full variable domain: SQTIHQWPATLVQPVGSPLSLECTVEGTSNPNLYWYRQAAGRGLQLLFYSVGIGQISSEVPQNLSASRPQDRQFILSSKKLLLSDSGFYLCAWSGISLETQYFGPGTRLLVL.

The table lists this clonotype with many counts. The chain is built from TRBV4-3 and TRBJ2-3, with no clear D. The CDR3 has 13 amino acids. Germline-derived CDR1 and CDR2 are LGHNA and YSLEER. V dropped 4 bases and J dropped 4 bases, with 9 bases sitting between them. The chain's CDR3 is CASSPELADTQYF. The CDR3 DNA follows: TGCGCCAGCAGCCCGGAACTCGCAGATACGCAGTATTTT.

This chain connects TRBV20-1 to TRBJ2-1; 13 bases align to TRBD2. CDR1 is DFQATT and CDR2 is SNEGSKA in the germline V gene (reference sequence). The CDR3 runs 17 residues. Germline trimming cut 6 bases from V and 2 bases from J; bases unmatched to any gene: 10. CDR3 nucleotides: TGCAGTGCCCGGACTAGCGGGAGAGGGGGGACCTACAATGAGCAGTTCTTC. Protein sequence: CSARTSGRGGTYNEQFF.